This record concerns one T cell receptor beta chain sequence. Genomic DNA belonging to each subset was distributed in equal measure over several immunoSEQ plates. A 200 ng quantity of DNA, 32,000 or so T cell genomes, went into the sorted-subset replicate PCRs. Assay used: immunoSEQ multiplex PCR; TCRdb lists only in-frame clones, some missing. This table holds roughly 500,000 clones, roughly 95% found once. The CDR3 is 16 residues long. Unmatched junction bases numbered 16, after V lost 4 bases and J lost 7 bases. Germline CDR1 SEHNR, CDR2 FQNEAQ (reference sequence). This sample was taken from a study of shared clonotypes between healthy human individuals.

This clonotype originated in a woman aged 25 to 39 in good health. What was sequenced was naive CD4+ T cells sorted from blood. Subset reported: CD45RA+ positively selected. V gene TRBV7-9 combines with J gene TRBJ2-7, with 7 bases that match TRBD2. The CDR3 coding sequence is TGTGCCAGCAGCTCCGGGCGGGAGAGTCTTTTAATTGAGCAGTACTTC. Translating gives CASSSGRESLLIEQYF. Filled out from reference TRBV7-9 and TRBJ2-7, the complete variable domain reads DTGVSQNPRHKITKRGQNVTFRCDPISEHNRLYWYRQTLGQGPEFLTYFQNEAQLEKSRLLSDRFSAERPKGSFSTLEIQRTEQGDSAMYLCASSSGRESLLIEQYFGPGTRLTVT.